Below are 5 T cell receptor beta chains sequenced from a single sample in a study of identifying expanded T cells in peripheral blood. Data came from immunoSEQ multiplex PCR; TCRdb stores just in-frame clones and leaves some out. Among 80,000 or so clones, 84% were seen once, and the ten largest hold 18%. The sequencing sample was made of blood. These receptors were taken from a person aged 18 to 75 in good health.

This clone was detected only a few times. The chain carries TRBV6-1 and TRBJ1-5; D is unresolved. Germline assignment: CDR1 MNHNS and CDR2 SASEGT. This CDR3 contains 12 residues. Trimming took 7 bases from V and 5 from J, leaving 9 bases between them. DNA for the CDR3: TGTGCCAGCAAGGAGGGTGATCAGCCCCAGCATTTT. Its translation is CASKEGDQPQHF.

The chain is built from TRBV28 and TRBJ2-5; possibly TRBD1 or TRBD2 for D (7 bases each). The CDR3 totals 14 residues. Germline CDR1 reads MDHEN; CDR2 reads SYDVKM. V gave up 4 bases and J gave up 5 bases, with 14 bases separating them. The CDR3 here is CASSSRRGGETQYF. The CDR3, as DNA: TGTGCCAGCAGTTCTCGCAGGGGGGGGGAGACCCAGTACTTC.

This chain joins TRBV28 and TRBJ2-1; 11 nucleotides align to TRBD2. This CDR3 is 21 amino acids long. The J segment lost 0 bases and the V segment lost 4 bases, leaving 17 bases of the junction unmatched. CDR1 and CDR2 from the germline V gene are MDHEN and SYDVKM. The CDR3: CASSSQTTSGEPRSSYNEQFF. The CDR3 coding sequence is TGTGCCAGCAGTTCTCAAACGACTAGCGGGGAGCCCCGCAGCTCCTACAATGAGCAGTTCTTC.

This rearrangement joins TRBV29-1 to TRBJ2-3; 7 bases fit TRBD2. CDR1 and CDR2 from the germline V gene are SQVTM and ANQGSEA. The CDR3 extends over 14 amino acids. Germline trimming cut 4 bases from V and 1 base from J; bases unmatched to any gene: 5. CDR3 sequence reads: CSVGRSGGTDTQYF. In nucleotides, the CDR3 is TGCAGCGTTGGCAGAAGCGGGGGCACAGATACGCAGTATTTT.

The chain is built from TRBV4-1 and TRBJ1-1; 7 nucleotides line up with TRBD1. V lost 3 bases, J lost 0 bases, and 10 bases stayed unmatched. Germline V gives CDR1 MGHRA, CDR2 YSYEKL. This CDR3 is built from 17 residues. In DNA, the CDR3 is TGCGCCAGCAGCCAGTCCCGGGACAGCCCCATGAACACTGAAGCTTTCTTT. Its protein is CASSQSRDSPMNTEAFF.